The entry that follows covers one T cell receptor (beta chain) sequence. The record originates from a study of cytomegalovirus exposure and HLA in healthy donors. Trimming at V came to 3 bases and at J to 6 bases, leaving 16 bases not matched to a gene. From germline, CDR1 is KGHSH and CDR2 LQKENI. The CDR3 contains 17 residues. Produced via immunoSEQ multiplex PCR; TCRdb's table is partial and in-frame only. The table lists 250,000 to 350,000 clones, around 90% of them singletons, with around 1% in the top ten. The sequencing input was PBMCs. The V and J genes are TRBV18 and TRBJ1-2, with 7 positions matching TRBD1. The sequence came from a man younger than 45 in good health and CMV-seronegative. The CDR3 region has the DNA TGTGCCAGCTCACCTGACAGGGCCCCCACAGGAATCGATGGCTACACCTTC. Translated, it gives CASSPDRAPTGIDGYTF.